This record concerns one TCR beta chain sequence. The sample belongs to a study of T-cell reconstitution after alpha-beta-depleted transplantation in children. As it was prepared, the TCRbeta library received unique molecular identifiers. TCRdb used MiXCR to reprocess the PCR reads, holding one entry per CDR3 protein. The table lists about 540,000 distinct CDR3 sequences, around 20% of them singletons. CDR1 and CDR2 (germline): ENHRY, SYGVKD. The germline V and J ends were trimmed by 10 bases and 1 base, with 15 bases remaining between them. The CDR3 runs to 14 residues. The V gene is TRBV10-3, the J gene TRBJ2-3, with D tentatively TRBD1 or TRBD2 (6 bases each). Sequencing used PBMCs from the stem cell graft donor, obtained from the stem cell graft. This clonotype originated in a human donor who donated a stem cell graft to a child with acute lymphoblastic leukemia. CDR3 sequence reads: CATQEGGGTDTQYF. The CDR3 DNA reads TGTGCCACCCAGGAGGGGGGTGGCACAGATACGCAGTATTTT.